This T cell receptor (beta chain) was recovered during a study of blood T cell repertoires in COVID-19. Looking at the study overall: Whether acute or convalescent, the COVID-19 samples came from the United States, Italy and Spain. PBMCs, B-cell-depleted T cells, or T cells were the source of the cDNA or gDNA that made up the material.

Germline loops: CDR1 SGHNT, CDR2 YENEEA. This CDR3 contains 16 residues. The V end was cut by 0 bases, the J end by 5 bases, with 11 bases between. How the authors handled the data: It was from reference gene primer amplification that nucleated cell counts were estimated. The assay was immunoSEQ multiplex PCR, and TCRdb's table has in-frame clones only and misses some. V and J calls and clone size follow that table, whereas D and trimming were derived from the DNA. The profile shows over 50,000 clones, roughly 79% of them singletons. The sample consisted of peripheral blood. This receptor was obtained from a human donor with active or convalescent COVID-19. The donor label of this sample is uncertain. The chain has TRBV11-3 and TRBJ1-6, with a possible D match to TRBD1 (5 bases). CDR3 sequence reads: CASSLEIWGDNSPLHF. The CDR3 nucleotides are TGTGCCAGCAGCTTAGAGATCTGGGGCGATAATTCACCCCTCCACTTT.